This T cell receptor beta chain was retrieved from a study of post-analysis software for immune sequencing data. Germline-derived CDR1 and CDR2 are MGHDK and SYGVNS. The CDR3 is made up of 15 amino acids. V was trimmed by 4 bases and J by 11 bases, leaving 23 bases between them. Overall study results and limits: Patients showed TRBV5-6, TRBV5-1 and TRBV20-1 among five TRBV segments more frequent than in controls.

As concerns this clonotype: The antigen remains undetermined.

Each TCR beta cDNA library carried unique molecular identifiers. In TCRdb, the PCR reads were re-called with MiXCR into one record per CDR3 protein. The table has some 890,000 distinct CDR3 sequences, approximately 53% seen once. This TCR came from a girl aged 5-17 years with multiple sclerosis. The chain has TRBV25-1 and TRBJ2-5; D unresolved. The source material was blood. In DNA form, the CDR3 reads TGTGCCAGCAGTGGCTACAGAGACCTCGACAATGAGCAGTACTTC. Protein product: CASSGYRDLDNEQYF.